Listed below are T cell receptor beta chains from one sample, sequenced in a study of blood T cells in healthy people across ages. TCRdb fed the 5' RACE reads into MiXCR, producing one record per CDR3 protein. The sample lists approximately 2,000,000 distinct CDR3 sequences, about two fifths occurring once. The material sequenced was blood. Receptors originate from a human donor in good health. The CDR3 runs from the conserved cysteine through the conserved F or W.

>TRBJ1-2|TRBV4-3
CASSQDYGPITNYGYTF
>TRBJ1-1|TRBV9
CASSVGFRLGTEAFF
>NA|TRBV5-1
CASSFRGAGNEQYF
>TRBJ1-2|TRBV7-2
CASNVSWSDGYTF
>TRBJ2-2|TRBV30
CAWIESTGELFF
>TRBJ2-3|TRBV24-1
CATSDPGGTVSTDTQYF
>TRBJ2-6|TRBV12-3/TRBV12-4
CASSDDRVRLSGANVLTF
>TRBJ1-2|TRBV20-1
CSATTGSNDGYTF
>TRBJ1-2|TRBV6-6
CASSTPTGENGYTF
>TRBJ1-4|TRBV29-1
CSAVIRAEEKLFF
>TRBJ2-7|TRBV6-5
CASKPTGSYEQYF
>TRBJ2-3|TRBV10-3
CAITNTDTQYF
>TRBJ1-2|TRBV4-3
CASSQGGLGSITNYGYTF
>TRBJ2-7|TRBV25-1
CASSGGTGNYYEQYF
>TRBJ2-7|TRBV20-1
CSARGRGTHNYEQYF
>TRBJ2-7|TRBV30
CTWSSGGYYEQYF
>TRBJ1-5|TRBV24-1
CAASDSIFHTDQPQHF
>TRBJ1-5|TRBV14
CASSQGGSQPQHF
>TRBJ2-5|TRBV7-9
CASSPRDGTVQETQYF
>TRBJ1-3|TRBV9
CASSVRPGQSSGNTIYF
>TRBJ1-1|TRBV12-3/TRBV12-4
CASSVVQNTEAFF
>TRBJ1-4|TRBV4-2
CASSQRDRGAEKRFF
>TRBJ1-4|TRBV4-2
CASSQVEQGEDEKLFF
>TRBJ2-1|TRBV7-2
CASSLDGAGFF
>TRBJ2-3|TRBV5-1
CASSLGTGLARTTDTQYF
>TRBJ1-2|TRBV11-1
CASAIGADYGYTF
>TRBJ2-7|TRBV6-1
CASSVTGGTAYEQYF
>TRBJ1-1|TRBV6-6
CASSYEPPSLEAFF
>TRBJ1-2|TRBV29-1
CSVPDRGGYTF
>TRBJ2-1|TRBV5-1
CASSTGLAGMDEQFF
>TRBJ2-1|TRBV4-3
CASSQDPGAGELSYNEQFF
>TRBJ2-7|TRBV29-1
CSVEDWGQGKYEQYF
>NA|TRBV5-6
CASSEGGQGGYEQYF
>TRBJ1-2|TRBV20-1
CSAGEGAPQGGYTF
>TRBJ2-3|TRBV14
CASSHPSLRGLYTDTQYF
>TRBJ2-7|TRBV6-2/TRBV6-3
CASSYGRESEQYF
>TRBJ1-6|TRBV7-6
CASSLAVGSPLHF
>TRBJ1-2|TRBV20-1
CSAKGLLGYTF
>TRBJ2-5|TRBV7-2
CASSLEGLAAGGRETQYF
>TRBJ1-2|TRBV28
CASSLIGQGGIYGDTF
>NA|TRBV29-1
CSAPSPTGYEQYF
>TRBJ1-2|TRBV6-5
CANRTATGGYTF
>TRBJ2-1|TRBV11-2
CASSPSTTVRGEQFF
>NA|TRBV2
CASSDWSAPYEQYF
>TRBJ1-1|TRBV7-2
CASSLRQNTEAFF
>TRBJ2-1|TRBV7-6
CASSLYGGGFYNEQFF
>TRBJ2-7|TRBV4-3
CASSQGTGLGSYEQYF
>TRBJ1-1|TRBV29-1
CSVEVIPNTEAFF
>TRBJ2-3|TRBV11-2
CASSSPKGGSTDTQYF
>TRBJ2-7|TRBV4-1
CASSQDDHPQYF
>NA|TRBV13
CASSNRQGKETQYF
>TRBJ2-3|TRBV9
CASSVGLAGVLTDTQYF
>TRBJ2-1|TRBV7-9
CASSDRDLSPHEQFF
>TRBJ2-7|TRBV7-2
CASRISGGDSYEQYF
>TRBJ2-1|TRBV12-3/TRBV12-4
CASSLKGLARHNEQFF